This TCR beta chain appears in the sequencing data of a study of response to subunit inactivated influenza vaccine. Overall study results and limits: Researchers suggested that each seasonal influenza vaccination recruits few new T cells.

TCRdb independently ran MiXCR on the RT-PCR reads; one entry per CDR3 protein. There are around 470,000 distinct CDR3 sequences in the sample; approximately 7.7% occur only once, and about an eighth lies in the top ten. This clonotype was counted many times. What it binds is unknown. The CDR3 covers 15 residues. V was clipped by 2 bases and J by 0 bases, with 9 bases between them. The germline gives CDR1 KGHSH, CDR2 LQKENI. Material: PBMCs from blood, obtained roughly 24 months after vaccination. The chain uses TRBV18 and TRBJ2-3; no definite D call. The TCR originated in a man aged 45 to 70 who received an inactivated influenza vaccine. CDR3 sequence reads: CASSPSLTSTDTQYF. DNA of the CDR3: TGTGCCAGCTCACCATCGCTTACTAGCACAGATACGCAGTATTTT.